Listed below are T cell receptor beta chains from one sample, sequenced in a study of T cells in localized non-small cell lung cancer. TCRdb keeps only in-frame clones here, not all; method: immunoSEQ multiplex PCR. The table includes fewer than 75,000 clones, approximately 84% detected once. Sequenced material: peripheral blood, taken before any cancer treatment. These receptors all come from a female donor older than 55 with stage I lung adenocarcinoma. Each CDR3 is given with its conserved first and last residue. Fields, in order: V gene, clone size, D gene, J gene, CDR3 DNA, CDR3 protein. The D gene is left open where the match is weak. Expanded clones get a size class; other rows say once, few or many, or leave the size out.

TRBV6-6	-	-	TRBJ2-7	TGTGCCAGCAGCAAAGGGGGATCCTCCCTCTACGAGCAGTACTTC	CASSKGGSSLYEQYF
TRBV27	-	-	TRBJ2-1	TGTGCCAGCAGTTTAGGCCTCCTCCATGAGCAGTTCTTC	CASSLGLLHEQFF
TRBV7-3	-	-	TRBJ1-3	TGTGCCAGCAGCGAGGGAACTGGAAACACCATATATTTT	CASSEGTGNTIYF
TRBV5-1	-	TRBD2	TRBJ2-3	TGCGCCAGCAGCGCGACTAGCGGGGCAGGGGATACGCAGTATTTT	CASSATSGAGDTQYF
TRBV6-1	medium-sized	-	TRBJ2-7	TGTGCCAGCAGTGAATTCGAGCAGTACTTC	CASSEFEQYF
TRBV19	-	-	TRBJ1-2	TGTGCCAGTAGTATAGGGGGCGGATTCTATGGCTACACCTTC	CASSIGGGFYGYTF
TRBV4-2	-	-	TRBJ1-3	TGTGCCAGCAGCCAGGAGACTGCTGGAAACACCATATATTTT	CASSQETAGNTIYF
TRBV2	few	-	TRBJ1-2	TGTGCCAGCAGAGATGACAGTTATGGCTACACCTTC	CASRDDSYGYTF
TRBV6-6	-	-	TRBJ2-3	TGTGCCAGCAGTTATATGGGGGGCGGCACAGATACGCAGTATTTT	CASSYMGGGTDTQYF
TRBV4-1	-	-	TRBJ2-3	TGCGCCAGCAGCCAATCGGGGGCCGGCACAGATACGCAGTATTTT	CASSQSGAGTDTQYF
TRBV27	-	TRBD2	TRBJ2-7	TGTGCCAGCAGTTTCCCCCGGCGGGAGTCCTACGAGCAGTACTTC	CASSFPRRESYEQYF
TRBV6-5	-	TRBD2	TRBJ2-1	TGTGCCAGCAGTTACGGGACTAGCGGGAGTTATAATGAGCAGTTCTTC	CASSYGTSGSYNEQFF
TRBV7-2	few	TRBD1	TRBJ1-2	TGTGCCAGCAGCTTAAGGACAGGGTACGTCTACACCTTC	CASSLRTGYVYTF
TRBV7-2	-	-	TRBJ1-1	TGTGCCAGCACCCTGGACGGCTTCGACACTGAAGCTTTCTTT	CASTLDGFDTEAFF
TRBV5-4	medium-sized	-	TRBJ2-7	TGTGCCAGCAGCGACGGTCGGGTCGAAAAGCAGTACTTC	CASSDGRVEKQYF
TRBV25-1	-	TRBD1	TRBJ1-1	TGTGCCAGCCACAGGGGGCGCATGGATGAAGCTTTCTTT	CASHRGRMDEAFF
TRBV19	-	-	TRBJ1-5	TGTGCCAGCCAGTCTGGGGGGGCGGACAATCAGCCCCAGCATTTT	CASQSGGADNQPQHF
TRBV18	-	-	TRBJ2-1	TGTGCCAGCTCAGTTTTGTCCTTTTCGAACAATGAGCAGTTCTTC	CASSVLSFSNNEQFF
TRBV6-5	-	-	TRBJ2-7	TGTGCCAGCAGCCGGGGACCTCTCTACGAGCAGTACTTC	CASSRGPLYEQYF
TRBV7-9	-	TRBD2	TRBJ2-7	TGTGCCAGCAGCCGTGGGACTAGCGGGTCCATATACGAGCAGTACTTC	CASSRGTSGSIYEQYF
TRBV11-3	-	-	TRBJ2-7	TGTGCCAGCAGCTTAGTCTCGGGATCCTACGAGCAGTACTTC	CASSLVSGSYEQYF
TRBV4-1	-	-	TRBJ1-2	TGCGCCAGCAGCCAAGTGTCAGGGGTCTATGGCTACACCTTC	CASSQVSGVYGYTF